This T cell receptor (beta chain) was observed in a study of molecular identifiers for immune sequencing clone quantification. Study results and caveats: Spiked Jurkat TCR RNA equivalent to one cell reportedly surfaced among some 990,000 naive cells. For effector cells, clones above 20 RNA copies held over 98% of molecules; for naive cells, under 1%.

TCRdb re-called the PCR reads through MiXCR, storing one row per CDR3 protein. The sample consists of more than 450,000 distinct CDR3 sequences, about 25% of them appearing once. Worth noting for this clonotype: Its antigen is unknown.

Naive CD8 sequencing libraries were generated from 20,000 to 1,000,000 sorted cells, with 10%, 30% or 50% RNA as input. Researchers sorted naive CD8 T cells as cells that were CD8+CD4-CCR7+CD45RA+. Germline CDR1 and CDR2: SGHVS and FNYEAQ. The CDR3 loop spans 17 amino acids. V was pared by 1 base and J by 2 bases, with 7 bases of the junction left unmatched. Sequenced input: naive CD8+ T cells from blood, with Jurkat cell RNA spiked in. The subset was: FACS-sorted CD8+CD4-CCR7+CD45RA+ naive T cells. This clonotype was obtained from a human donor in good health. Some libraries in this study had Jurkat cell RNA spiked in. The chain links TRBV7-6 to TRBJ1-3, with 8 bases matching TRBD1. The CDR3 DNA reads TGTGCCAGCAGCTTAGGACAGGGGCCGAAGGCTGGAAACACCATATATTTT. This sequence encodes CASSLGQGPKAGNTIYF. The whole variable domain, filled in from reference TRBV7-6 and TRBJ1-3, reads GAGVSQSPRYKVTKRGQDVALRCDPISGHVSLYWYRQALGQGPEFLTYFNYEAQQDKSGLPNDRFSAERPEGSISTLTIQRTEQRDSAMYRCASSLGQGPKAGNTIYFGEGSWLTVV.